Included here is one TCR beta chain sequence, with context. Its target is not known. The entry originates in a study of T cells in Graves' hyperthyroidism and ophthalmopathy. Whole-study results and caveats: Ophthalmopathy cases were set apart from stable hyperthyroidism by a 13 V-J model.

RNA transcripts provided the source from which TCR beta CDR3 regions were amplified. The HTBI set primed first-round TCR CDR3 RT-PCR. Each CDR3 protein is one row after TCRdb ran MiXCR on the multiplex PCR reads. The table records a few hundred thousand distinct CDR3 sequences, roughly 50% of them present only once. Graves' hyperthyroidism without ophthalmopathy progression within 18 months was termed stable. The hyperthyroidism was newly diagnosed and had lasted under 2 months; the patients were aged 18 to 65. Uncontrolled infection, other autoimmune disease, pregnancy and lactation each barred patients from inclusion. The trim removed 5 bases at V and 3 bases at J, leaving 10 bases unmatched. Germline values: CDR1 SGHVS, CDR2 FNYEAQ. This CDR3 is 16 amino acids long.

The rearrangement uses TRBV7-6 and TRBJ2-7; 10 bases fit TRBD2. What was sequenced was peripheral blood or thyroid tissue (not recorded which). This sequence originates from a woman under 30 with Graves' hyperthyroidism. In DNA, the CDR3 is TGTGCCAGCAGCCCAGACACTAGCGGGACCCTCTACGAGCAGTACTTC. Its protein is CASSPDTSGTLYEQYF.